The text below deals with one TCR beta chain. Only in-frame clones appear in the TCRdb table, and some are missing; sequencing was by immunoSEQ multiplex PCR. The sample has 20,000 or so clones; roughly 73% are singletons. Germline CDR1 and CDR2: SSHAT and FNYEAQ (reference sequence). V was pared by 2 bases and J by 1 base, with 6 bases between. The CDR3 runs 14 residues. This specimen comes from a study of CD4+ T cells in melanoma. The chain uses TRBV7-7 and TRBJ2-1; D is uncertain. The receptor comes from a human donor with melanoma. CDR3 region: CASSLRDSYNEQFF. The CDR3 nucleotides read TGTGCCAGCAGCTTACGAGATTCCTACAATGAGCAGTTCTTC. Filled out from reference TRBV7-7 and TRBJ2-1, the complete variable domain reads GAGVSQSPRYKVTKRGQDVTLRCDPISSHATLYWYQQALGQGPEFLTYFNYEAQPDKSGLPSDRFSAERPEGSISTLTIQRTEQRDSAMYRCASSLRDSYNEQFFGPGTRLTVL.